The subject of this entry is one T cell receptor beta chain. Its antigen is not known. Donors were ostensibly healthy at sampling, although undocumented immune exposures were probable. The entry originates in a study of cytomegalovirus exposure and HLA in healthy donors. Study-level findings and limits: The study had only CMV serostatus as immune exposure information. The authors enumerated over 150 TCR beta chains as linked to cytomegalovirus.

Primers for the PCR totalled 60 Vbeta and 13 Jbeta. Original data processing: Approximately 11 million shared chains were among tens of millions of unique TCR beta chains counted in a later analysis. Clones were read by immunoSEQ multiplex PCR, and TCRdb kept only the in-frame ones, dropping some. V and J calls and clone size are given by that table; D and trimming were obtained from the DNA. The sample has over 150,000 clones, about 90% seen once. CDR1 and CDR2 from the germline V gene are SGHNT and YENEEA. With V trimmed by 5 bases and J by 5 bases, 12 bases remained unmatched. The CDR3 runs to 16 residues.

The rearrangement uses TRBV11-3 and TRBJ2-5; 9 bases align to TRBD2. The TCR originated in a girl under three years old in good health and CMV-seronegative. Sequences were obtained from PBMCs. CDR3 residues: CASSPGLAVGWETQYF. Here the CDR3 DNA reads TGTGCCAGCAGCCCGGGACTAGCTGTGGGTTGGGAGACCCAGTACTTC.